Listed here are 23 T cell receptor beta chains from one sample, sequenced in a study of CD8+ T cells in alopecia areata. Sequencing used cDNA as its template, made by extracting RNA and reverse transcribing it. Assay used: immunoSEQ multiplex PCR; TCRdb lists only in-frame clones, some missing. Among roughly 130,000 clones, approximately 53% were seen once, and the ten largest hold under 5%. Here the sequenced sample was CD4+ T cells sorted from blood, taken at week 0. All receptors derive from a human donor with alopecia areata.

This chain uses TRBV5-4 with TRBJ2-6, with a tentative D call TRBD1 (5 bases). V was trimmed by 3 bases and J by 8 bases, leaving 12 bases between them. This CDR3 has 14 residues. The germline CDR1 and CDR2 sequences are SGHNT and YYREEE (reference sequence). The CDR3 is CASSSLGQPNVLTF. The DNA of the CDR3 is TGTGCCAGCAGCTCGTTGGGGCAGCCCAACGTCCTGACTTTC.

This chain connects TRBV10-3 to TRBJ2-7, with 11 bases identical to TRBD2. The CDR3 spans 15 residues. CDR1 is ENHRY, CDR2 SYGVKD, per germline. V gave up 2 bases and J gave up 4 bases; unmatched junction bases: 4. CDR3 residues: CAISEGRTSGYEQYF. DNA of the CDR3: TGTGCCATCAGTGAGGGGCGGACTAGCGGGTACGAGCAGTACTTC.

This clone was picked up a small number of times. This chain connects TRBV4-1 to TRBJ1-1; D ambiguous. V dropped 0 bases and J dropped 5 bases, with 10 bases sitting between them. Germline CDR1 is MGHRA and CDR2 is YSYEKL. This CDR3 contains 14 residues. This chain's CDR3 is CASSQDPGRTEAFF. DNA of the CDR3: TGCGCCAGCAGCCAAGATCCGGGTCGGACTGAAGCTTTCTTT.

The chain couples TRBV27 to TRBJ1-4; D gene ambiguous. V was shortened by 4 bases and J by 0 bases, with 6 bases between the two germline ends. CDR1 and CDR2 (germline): MNHEY, SMNVEV (reference sequence). The CDR3 covers 14 residues. The chain's CDR3 is CASSYRATNEKLFF. DNA for the CDR3: TGTGCCAGCAGTTACCGAGCAACTAATGAAAAACTGTTTTTT.

V usage is TRBV6-6 and J usage is TRBJ2-7; 11 bases are a match to TRBD1. Per germline, CDR1 MNHNY and CDR2 SVGAGI (reference sequence). There are 14 residues in the CDR3. With V trimmed by 6 bases and J by 2 bases, 3 bases remained unmatched. CDR3 bases: TGTGCCAGCAGCACGGGACAGGGGGCCTACGAGCAGTACTTC. Its protein is CASSTGQGAYEQYF.

This chain connects TRBV29-1 to TRBJ1-1; D gene uncertain. The CDR3 length is 12 residues. The germline V gene has CDR1 SQVTM and CDR2 ANQGSEA. Trimming took off 4 bases at V and 6 bases at J, with 12 bases between the two ends. CDR3 nucleotide sequence: TGCAGCGTTGCGGTCTCCTACGCTGAAGCTTTCTTT. Encoded protein: CSVAVSYAEAFF.

In its sample, this clone was seen a few times. The chain links TRBV15 to TRBJ2-5, with D possibly TRBD1 on 6 matching bases. Between the trimmed V and J ends, which lost 4 bases and 4 bases, there was a span of 13 bases. The germline gives CDR1 LNHNV, CDR2 YYDKDF (reference sequence). CDR3 length: 14 amino acids. CDR3 nucleotides: TGTGCCACCAGCAATCGAGGGGGAGCAGAGACCCAGTACTTC. Its protein product is CATSNRGGAETQYF.

This clone was found a few times. The gene calls are TRBV7-6 and TRBJ2-5; D remains ambiguous. Germline V gene sequence: CDR1 SGHVS, CDR2 FNYEAQ. Trimming removed 0 bases from V and 2 bases from J, with 1 base in between. This CDR3 comprises 12 residues. The CDR3 loop reads CASSLAQETQYF. CDR3 in DNA: TGTGCCAGCAGCTTAGCGCAAGAGACCCAGTACTTC.

V is TRBV6-1 and J is TRBJ2-3; 10 bases line up with TRBD1. Germline-derived CDR1 and CDR2 are MNHNS and SASEGT. The CDR3 length is 16 residues. V shed 4 bases, J shed 3 bases, and the junction held 7 bases outside the gene matches. The CDR3 DNA reads as TGTGCCAGCAGTGGACAGGGGGCTGGGTTAACAGATACGCAGTATTTT. Amino acids: CASSGQGAGLTDTQYF.

The J gene is TRBJ2-6, the V gene TRBV29-1; 9 bases are a match to TRBD1. Per the germline V gene, CDR1 is SQVTM and CDR2 is ANQGSEA. This CDR3 is built from 15 residues. Unmatched junction bases numbered 1, after V lost 4 bases and J lost 0 bases. DNA of the CDR3: TGCAGCGTTGGACAGGGGGACTCTGGGGCCAACGTCCTGACTTTC. Translation gives CSVGQGDSGANVLTF.

The rearrangement uses TRBV4-1 and TRBJ2-1; TRBD1 aligns across 7 bases. Germline V gene lookup returns CDR1 MGHRA and CDR2 YSYEKL. V gave up 1 base and J gave up 2 bases; unmatched junction bases: 8. The CDR3 covers 17 residues. DNA for the CDR3: TGCGCCAGCAGCCAAGCTTCGGCGACAGGGACCTACAATGAGCAGTTCTTC. Residues: CASSQASATGTYNEQFF.

This clone was recorded only once. The CDR3 region is CASTTTTTDTQYF. CDR3 bases: TGCGCCAGCACGACCACAACCACAGATACGCAGTATTTT. The genes are TRBV5-1 and TRBJ2-3, with no clear D. V was cut by 6 bases and J by 2 bases, with 10 bases left in between. Germline CDR1 is SGHRS and CDR2 is YFSETQ. The length of the CDR3 is 13 residues.

This clone has only a few counts. The CDR3 DNA is TGCGCCAGCAGCCAGTCGTTTGGCCGGGAATCTAGGAAACTGTTTTTT. Protein sequence: CASSQSFGRESRKLFF. The genes are TRBV4-3 and TRBJ1-4; D not resolved. Germline V CDR1 and CDR2: LGHNA, YSLEER. The CDR3 totals 16 residues. V dropped 3 bases and J dropped 11 bases, with 22 bases sitting between them.

In its sample, this clone was seen a few times. The DNA for the CDR3 is TGTGCCAGCAGCTTACGGAACACTGAAGCTTTCTTT. Translation gives CASSLRNTEAFF. The chain links TRBV5-6 to TRBJ1-1; no firm D call. The CDR3 is 12 residues long. Trimming shortened V by 2 bases and J by 1 base, and 3 bases separated the two germline ends. The germline V gene encodes CDR1 SGHDT and CDR2 YYEEEE.

The chain couples TRBV25-1 to TRBJ2-2; D not certain. This CDR3 is 16 amino acids long. The germline V gene encodes CDR1 MGHDK and CDR2 SYGVNS. The germline V and J ends were trimmed by 1 base and 2 bases, with 11 bases remaining between them. The CDR3 loop reads CASSEFSGLNTGELFF. In nucleotides, the CDR3 is TGTGCCAGCAGTGAATTCTCAGGCCTCAACACCGGGGAGCTGTTTTTT.

The genes are TRBV29-1 and TRBJ1-1; maybe TRBD1 (6 bases). The ends were cut back, 4 bases at V and 1 base at J, with 16 bases in the middle. The CDR3 is 15 amino acids. CDR1 and CDR2 (germline): SQVTM, ANQGSEA. In DNA form, the CDR3 reads TGCAGCGTTGTCCGGGACAATCAAAGGAACACTGAAGCTTTCTTT. Amino acids: CSVVRDNQRNTEAFF.

This clone came up a few times. The chain links TRBV28 to TRBJ2-2; D assignment may be TRBD1 or TRBD2 (5 bases each). CDR3 length: 16 amino acids. The V end was cut by 5 bases, the J end by 4 bases, with 17 bases between. Looked up from germline, CDR1 is MDHEN and CDR2 is SYDVKM. CDR3 DNA: TGTGCCAGCAGTCCCCGCCGGGGCGGTGGCACCGGGGAGCTGTTTTTT. Amino acids: CASSPRRGGGTGELFF.

This chain uses TRBV5-6 with TRBJ2-5; tentatively, D is TRBD1 (5 bases). The closer fit of TRBJ2-7 to the DNA end suggests the J call may be wrong. The CDR3 contains 14 residues. The germline V gene has CDR1 SGHDT and CDR2 YYEEEE. The CDR3 DNA follows: TGTGCCAGCGGGCTCAGGGTACTTACCTACGAGCAGTACTTC. It translates to CASGLRVLTYEQYF.

This clone was detected only a few times. The chain couples TRBV19 to TRBJ1-3; D unclear. The CDR3 has 14 amino acids. Germline CDR1 is LNHDA and CDR2 is SQIVND (reference sequence). The V end lost 5 bases, the J end lost 2 bases, and 10 bases lay between the germline ends. This CDR3 reads CASSETDTGNTIYF. In DNA form, the CDR3 reads TGTGCCAGTAGTGAAACAGATACTGGAAACACCATATATTTT.

The chain combines TRBV5-1 with TRBJ1-1; D is uncertain. From germline, CDR1 is SGHRS and CDR2 YFSETQ. The CDR3 covers 17 residues. Between the trimmed V and J ends, which lost 0 bases and 1 base, there was a span of 16 bases. The CDR3 bases are TGCGCCAGCAGCTTGGGACTGAAATTATCCGGGAACACTGAAGCTTTCTTT. As protein: CASSLGLKLSGNTEAFF.

J is TRBJ2-1 and V is TRBV5-1; D might be TRBD1 (5 bases). Germline-derived CDR1 and CDR2 are SGHRS and YFSETQ. This CDR3 comprises 14 residues. Trimming took off 0 bases at V and 8 bases at J, with 12 bases between the two ends. In DNA, the CDR3 is TGCGCCAGCAGCTTGGCAGGACAAGTTCATGAGCAGTTCTTC. It specifies CASSLAGQVHEQFF.

This clone was seen just once. The rearrangement joins TRBV30 to TRBJ1-2, with a possible D match to TRBD1 (6 bases). Germline CDR1 is GTSNPN and CDR2 is SVGIG (reference sequence). V lost 2 bases and J lost 2, with 18 bases in between. This CDR3 region has 16 residues. The CDR3 sequence is CAWSPPRTAVNYGYTF. DNA for the CDR3: TGTGCCTGGAGTCCCCCCCGGACAGCGGTAAACTATGGCTACACCTTC.

The chain couples TRBV7-2 to TRBJ2-7; D may be TRBD1 (5 bases). Germline V gives CDR1 SGHTA, CDR2 FQGNSA. Trimming took 1 base from V and 2 from J, leaving 12 bases between them. CDR3 length: 15 amino acids. The CDR3 reads CASSLVSDIAYEQYF. For the CDR3, the DNA is TGTGCCAGCAGCTTAGTTTCGGACATAGCCTACGAGCAGTACTTC.